The 3 T cell receptor beta chains below come from one sample, sequenced in a study of blood T cell repertoires in COVID-19. Generated by immunoSEQ multiplex PCR, the TCRdb table keeps only in-frame clones and is missing some. Of about 150,000 clones detected, approximately 80% appear once; the ten largest clones hold about 12%. The sample was peripheral blood. These receptor sequences come from a woman aged 55-70 years with COVID-19, enrolled during active disease.

The CDR3 bases are TGCGCCAGCAGCCAAGCCGAGCGGACCTACGAGCAGTACTTC. Residues: CASSQAERTYEQYF. This chain links TRBV4-1 with TRBJ2-7; the D gene is possibly TRBD2 (5 bases). CDR1 and CDR2 from the germline V gene are MGHRA and YSYEKL. V lost 1 base and J 2 bases, leaving 9 bases between the germline ends. This CDR3 has 14 residues.

This rearrangement joins TRBV6-1 to TRBJ2-7; TRBD1 might be the D (6 bases). With 1 base removed from V and 10 bases from J, the gap between germline ends came to 14 bases. CDR1 is MNHNS and CDR2 is SASEGT in the germline V gene. This CDR3 has 13 amino acids. CDR3 DNA: TGTGCCAGCAGTGAAGACCGAAGGACAGAACAGTACGTC. Its protein is CASSEDRRTEQYV.

The chain has TRBV18 and TRBJ2-2; weak D call: TRBD1 (5 bases). CDR1 and CDR2 from the germline V gene are KGHSH and LQKENI. The CDR3 contains 15 residues. V lost 0 bases and J 0 bases, leaving 5 bases between the germline ends. CDR3 DNA: TGTGCCAGCTCACCACCAGGGGCGAACACCGGGGAGCTGTTTTTT. Amino acid sequence: CASSPPGANTGELFF.